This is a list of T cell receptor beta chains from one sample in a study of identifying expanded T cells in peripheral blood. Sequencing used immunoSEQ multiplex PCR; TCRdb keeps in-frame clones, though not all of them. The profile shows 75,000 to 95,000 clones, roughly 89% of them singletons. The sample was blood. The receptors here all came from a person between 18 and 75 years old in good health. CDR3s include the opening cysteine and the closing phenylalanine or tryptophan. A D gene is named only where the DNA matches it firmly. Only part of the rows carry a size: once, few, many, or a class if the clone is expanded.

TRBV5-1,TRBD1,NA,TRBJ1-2,CASSSRRDSYYGYTF,TGCGCCAGCAGCTCCCGCCGGGACAGCTACTATGGCTACACCTTC
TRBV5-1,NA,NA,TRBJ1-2,CASSLVLGADYTF,TGCGCCAGCAGCTTGGTATTGGGGGCTGACTACACCTTC
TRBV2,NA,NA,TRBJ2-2,CASSESGVPGGELFF,TGTGCCAGCAGTGAATCAGGGGTCCCCGGCGGGGAGCTGTTTTTT
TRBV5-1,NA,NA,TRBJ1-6,CASSLRGKGNSPLHF,TGCGCCAGCAGCTTGAGGGGGAAAGGGAATTCACCCCTCCACTTT
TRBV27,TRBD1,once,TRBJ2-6,CARPGQDLSDVSGANVLTF,TGTGCCAGGCCGGGACAGGATCTGTCTGATGTGTCCGGGGCCAACGTCCTGACTTTC
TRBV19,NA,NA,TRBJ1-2,CASSRAANYGYTF,TGTGCCAGTAGTAGAGCGGCTAACTATGGCTACACCTTC
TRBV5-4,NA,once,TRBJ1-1,CASSLNTEAFF,TGTGCCAGCAGCCTGAACACTGAAGCTTTCTTT
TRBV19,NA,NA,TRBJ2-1,CASSIRDSSSYNEQFF,TGTGCCAGTAGTATCCGGGACTCGAGCTCCTACAATGAGCAGTTCTTC
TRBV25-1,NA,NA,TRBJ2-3,CASSEYRAPTVTDTQYF,TGTGCCAGCAGTGAATACAGGGCCCCTACCGTCACAGATACGCAGTATTTT
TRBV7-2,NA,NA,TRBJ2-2,CASSLGQVDTGELFF,TGTGCCAGCAGCTTAGGCCAGGTCGACACCGGGGAGCTGTTTTTT
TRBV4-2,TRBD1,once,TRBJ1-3,CASSQEGQRNTIYF,TGTGCCAGCAGCCAAGAGGGACAGAGAAACACCATATATTTT
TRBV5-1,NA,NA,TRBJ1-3,CASSWAGSGNTIYF,TGCGCCAGCAGCTGGGCAGGGTCTGGAAACACCATATATTTT
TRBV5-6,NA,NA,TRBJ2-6,CASSLWGPGANVLTF,TGTGCCAGCAGCTTGTGGGGGCCTGGGGCCAACGTCCTGACTTTC
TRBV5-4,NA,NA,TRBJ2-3,CASSPTGGTDTQYF,TGTGCCAGCAGTCCGACGGGGGGCACAGATACGCAGTATTTT
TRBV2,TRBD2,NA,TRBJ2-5,CASRGSGGETQYF,TGTGCCAGCCGAGGAAGCGGGGGGGAGACCCAGTACTTC
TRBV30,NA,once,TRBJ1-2,CAWSVHAGLFYGYTF,TGTGCCTGGAGTGTACACGCAGGGCTATTCTATGGCTACACCTTC
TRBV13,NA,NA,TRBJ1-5,CASSLGRGGYQPQHF,TGTGCCAGCAGCTTAGGCCGGGGAGGGTACCAGCCCCAGCATTTT
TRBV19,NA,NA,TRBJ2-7,CASRDAYEQYF,TGTGCCAGTAGGGACGCCTACGAGCAGTACTTC
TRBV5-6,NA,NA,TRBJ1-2,CASRRGDVEGGYTF,TGTGCCAGCAGACGGGGGGACGTTGAGGGTGGCTACACCTTC
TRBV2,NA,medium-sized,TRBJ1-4,CASSGVRDTGTATNEKLFF,TGTGCCAGCAGCGGTGTCCGGGACACTGGAACAGCAACTAATGAAAAACTGTTTTTT
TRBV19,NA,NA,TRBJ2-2,CASTHPTGRTAYTGELFF,TGTGCCAGTACCCACCCAACAGGCCGTACCGCGTACACCGGGGAGCTGTTTTTT
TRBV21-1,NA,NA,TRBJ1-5,CASSKRGVLSNQPQHF,TGTGCCAGCAGCAAACGGGGTGTACTTAGCAATCAGCCCCAGCATTTT